The T cell receptor (beta chain) described here comes from a study of blood T cell repertoires in COVID-19 (dated by TCRdb to about 2020). Regarding the study in general: The collaborator samples originated in the United States, Italy and Spain and spanned the acute and convalescent phases of COVID-19. HLA class I and class II types, where available, came from metadata supplied by the sample provider rather than from assay-based typing. The repertoires were released in a freely available public database intended as a resource for research on the immune response to SARS-CoV-2. Nearly every sample came with metadata listing a de-identified subject ID, COVID-19 status, age in years and sex. The prospective study material was composed of cDNA or gDNA derived from T cells, B-cell-depleted T cells, or PBMCs. The dataset comprised deeply sampled blood TCRbeta repertoires from subjects exposed to, actively infected with, or recovered from COVID-19. The samples were drawn from two sources: the first 160 participants of the ongoing ImmuneRACE study, and 1,000 to 1,500 subjects contributed by 6 global collaborators. Here is what the overall study found, with its caveats: How much clinical and demographic metadata was included differed by source and by participant, and the metadata was provided uncurated.

Its CDR3 holds 19 amino acids, cysteine through phenylalanine. The entry retains the CDR3 DNA only, 57 bases that are in frame from base 1. The germline V gene (reference sequence) provides CDR1 SEHNR and CDR2 FQNEAQ. V and J lose 5 bases and 5 bases, and a span of 27 bases separates them. Collaborating institutions collected whole blood in K2EDTA tubes following their own protocols. For TCRbeta analysis, collaborators shipped samples in one of three forms: frozen whole blood, isolated PBMCs, or DNA extracted from either of those sample types. TCRbeta CDR3 regions were amplified from genomic DNA by means of the immunoSEQ Assay, a bias-controlled multiplex PCR. The authors' analysis ran thus. The number of nucleated cells in each sample was estimated by amplification of reference gene primers within the assay. To quantify the absolute abundance of each unique TCRbeta CDR3 rearrangement, sequence reads were collapsed and filtered. For each sample, productive Simpson clonality was calculated as the square root of Simpson's diversity index across productive rearrangements. The source is immuneACCESS, and TCRdb retained only in-frame sequences with V and J called. Part of the clones is not carried over; for the studies checked, unresolved V genes explain less than half of this, and the remainder is unexplained. The DNA was the basis for D and trimming; V, J and clone size are from that table. Within this sample are about 240,000 clones, with about 82% of them counted one time only. The top ten hold 9% to 15% of the sample.

Concerning this clone: The specificity of this receptor is unknown. There are no base qualities to consult, and no much larger clone falls within one base.

The V gene is TRBV7-9 and the J gene is TRBJ2-2, with TRBD2 perhaps the D gene, on 5 matching bases. This receptor was identified in a man older than 75 with acute or convalescent COVID-19. Sequenced sample: peripheral blood. DNA sequence: TGTGCCAGCAGCCCGCTCCCTTCCGGAGCGGCCTCTTCAACCGGGGAGCTGTTTTTT. This encodes CASSPLPSGAASSTGELFF.